These 20 T cell receptor beta chains came from one sample sequenced in a study of Graves' ophthalmopathy and Graves' hyperthyroidism. Amplified material comprised TCR beta CDR3 regions derived from RNA transcripts. HTBI-primed first-round RT-PCR preceded second-round multiplex PCR. MiXCR, run by TCRdb on the multiplex PCR reads, gives a single entry per CDR3 protein. This table holds about 160,000 distinct CDR3 sequences, under 45% found once. Material for sequencing was peripheral blood. The receptors were gathered from a man between 25 and 39 years old with Graves' ophthalmopathy.

The chain uses TRBV12-5 and TRBJ1-1; 8 positions match TRBD1. V lost 3 bases and J lost 4; bases outside the gene matches: 1. Per the germline V gene, CDR1 is LGHNT and CDR2 is FRNRAP. This CDR3 region has 13 residues. CDR3 region: CASGLTGGTEAFF. The CDR3 DNA is TGTGCTAGTGGTTTAACAGGGGGCACTGAAGCTTTCTTT. Looking up the rest from reference TRBV12-5 and TRBJ1-1 gives the full variable domain: DARVTQTPRHKVTEMGQEVTMRCQPILGHNTVFWYRQTMMQGLELLAYFRNRAPLDDSGMPKDRFSAEMPDATLATLKIQPSEPRDSAVYFCASGLTGGTEAFFGQGTRLTVV.

This clonotype was counted ten times or more. The V gene is TRBV20-1, the J gene TRBJ2-7; 10 nucleotides line up with TRBD2. V shed 3 bases, J shed 0 bases, and the junction held 17 bases outside the gene matches. Germline V gene lookup returns CDR1 DFQATT and CDR2 SNEGSKA (reference sequence). The length of the CDR3 is 19 residues. The DNA of the CDR3 is TGCAGTGCTAGCCCTTCCGGACTAGCGGAGAGAGTCCCCTCCTACGAGCAGTACTTC. This encodes CSASPSGLAERVPSYEQYF.

V gene TRBV6-5 combines with J gene TRBJ1-1; D is undetermined. Germline V gene data show CDR1 as MNHEY and CDR2 as SVGAGI. Trimming took 3 bases from V and 0 from J, leaving 8 bases between them. The CDR3 totals 14 residues. The CDR3 region has the DNA TGTGCCAGCAGTTATTCTACCGTGAACACTGAAGCTTTCTTT. It yields the protein CASSYSTVNTEAFF.

There are many counts of this clonotype. V gene TRBV29-1 combines with J gene TRBJ2-5; D unclear. The germline V and J ends were trimmed by 4 bases and 3 bases, with 3 bases remaining between them. CDR3 length: 10 residues. Germline CDR1 and CDR2: SQVTM and ANQGSEA. This CDR3 reads CSVAEETQYF. CDR3 coding DNA: TGCAGCGTTGCGGAAGAGACCCAGTACTTC.

There are many counts of this clonotype. It may be a read error: a sequence one base away is much more abundant. The chain is built from TRBV6-1 and TRBJ2-5; 7 bases are shared with TRBD2. This CDR3 is 16 amino acids long. Germline CDR1 MNHNS, CDR2 SASEGT. CDR3 region: CTSSARLAVDQETQYF. CDR3 DNA sequence: TGTACCAGCAGTGCCCGACTAGCCGTGGACCAAGAGACCCAGTACTTC.

This clonotype was observed at least ten times. The chain employs TRBV20-1 and TRBJ2-7; 10 positions agree with TRBD2. V gave up 0 bases and J gave up 3 bases; unmatched junction bases: 8. CDR1 and CDR2 from the germline V gene are DFQATT and SNEGSKA (reference sequence). This CDR3 spans 16 amino acids. The CDR3 DNA reads TGCAGTGCTAGAGATATGACGGCTAGCGGGAGCTACGAGCAGTACTTC. Encoded protein: CSARDMTASGSYEQYF.

In this sample, this clonotype turned up many times. The chain is built from TRBV28 and TRBJ1-5, with D possibly being TRBD1 (6 bases). Looked up from germline, CDR1 is MDHEN and CDR2 is SYDVKM. Trimming pared 4 bases from V and 2 bases from J, leaving 12 bases between. This CDR3 is 15 amino acids long. CDR3 region: CASSSGGSGNQPQHF. In nucleotides, the CDR3 is TGTGCCAGCAGTTCCGGGGGCAGTGGCAATCAGCCCCAGCATTTT.

The table lists this clonotype with many counts. The V and J genes are TRBV6-2 or TRBV6-3 and TRBJ2-1; 13 nucleotides align to TRBD2. Trimming at V came to 6 bases and at J to 9 bases, leaving 8 bases not matched to a gene. Germline V gives CDR1 MNHEY, CDR2 SVGEGT. The CDR3 totals 15 residues. CDR3 protein: CASRTRTSGSREQFF. In DNA form, the CDR3 reads TGTGCCAGCAGGACCAGGACTAGCGGGAGTCGTGAGCAGTTCTTC.

This clonotype was seen more than once but under ten times. The chain combines TRBV12-3 or TRBV12-4 with TRBJ1-2; 8 bases align to TRBD1. Germline trimming cut 6 bases from V and 8 bases from J; bases unmatched to any gene: 14. CDR3 length: 15 amino acids. This CDR3 reads CASSGLPQGAGGYTF. The CDR3 DNA reads as TGTGCCAGCAGCGGCCTCCCTCAGGGGGCGGGGGGCTACACCTTC.

This clonotype was counted ten times or more. The V and J genes are TRBV30 and TRBJ1-2; no reliable D call. This CDR3 comprises 11 residues. Germline CDR1 GTSNPN, CDR2 SVGIG (reference sequence). V gave up 3 bases and J gave up 8 bases, with 10 bases separating them. CDR3 loop: CAWRVPGGYTF. The CDR3 coding sequence is TGTGCCTGGAGGGTCCCGGGGGGCTACACCTTC.

The V and J genes are TRBV12-3 or TRBV12-4 and TRBJ2-5; no definite D call. The CDR3 contains 11 residues. The V gene lost 7 bases and the J gene lost 4 bases, with 7 bases spanning the gap. The CDR3 DNA follows: TGTGCCAGCAAGGACGTAGAGACCCAGTACTTC. Its protein is CASKDVETQYF.

This rearrangement joins TRBV6-1 to TRBJ1-5; D gene ambiguous. Germline V CDR1 and CDR2: MNHNS, SASEGT. This CDR3 spans 13 amino acids. The CDR3 loop reads CVCARVDRQPQHF. CDR3 DNA sequence: TGTGTTTGCGCCCGGGTGGATCGGCAGCCCCAGCATTTT.

V is TRBV6-2 or TRBV6-3 and J is TRBJ2-2; TRBD2 matches 9 bases. The V and J ends lost 5 bases and 1 base, in that order; junction bases with no gene match: 5. CDR3 length: 16 residues. The germline CDR1 and CDR2 sequences are MNHEY and SVGEGT. CDR3 DNA sequence: TGTGCCAGCAGTCCTGGACTAGCGAGGAACACCGGGGAGCTGTTTTTT. As protein: CASSPGLARNTGELFF.

This clonotype was counted ten times or more. The chain joins TRBV6-2 or TRBV6-3 to TRBJ2-2; TRBD1 matches at 7 bases. Germline V gene sequence: CDR1 MNHEY, CDR2 SVGEGT. The CDR3 contains 17 residues. Trimming cost V 2 bases and J 1 base; bases outside gene matches: 7. Here the CDR3 reads CASSYPETGRNTGELFF. CDR3 nucleotides: TGTGCCAGCAGTTACCCCGAGACAGGGCGGAACACCGGGGAGCTGTTTTTT.

There are a few counts of this clonotype. The rearrangement uses TRBV28 and TRBJ2-7; the match to TRBD1 covers 8 bases. The CDR3 is 14 amino acids. Losses at the gene ends were 6 bases for V and 2 bases for J; bases not matched to a gene: 6. Germline CDR1 is MDHEN and CDR2 is SYDVKM. The CDR3 DNA reads TGTGCCAGCAGAAGGACAGGGACCCCCTACGAGCAGTACTTC. As protein: CASRRTGTPYEQYF.

This clonotype was recorded many times. This sequence joins TRBV29-1 and TRBJ2-5; 8 nucleotides line up with TRBD1. J was trimmed by 7 bases and V by 6 bases; bases with no gene match: 7. There are 12 residues in the CDR3. CDR1 is SQVTM and CDR2 is ANQGSEA in the germline V gene. As DNA, the CDR3 is TGCAGCGTCGGACAGGGCTTCGGGACCCAGTACTTC. Translated, it gives CSVGQGFGTQYF.

The chain links TRBV12-3 or TRBV12-4 to TRBJ1-1; a possible D gene is TRBD1 (6 bases). The ends were cut back, 5 bases at V and 5 bases at J, with 15 bases in the middle. The CDR3 sequence is 14 residues long. In DNA, the CDR3 is TGTGCCAGCAGTCCCGCGGACAGTGGGACTGAAGCTTTCTTT. Translated, it gives CASSPADSGTEAFF.

This clonotype was found many times. In nucleotides, the CDR3 is TGTGCCAGCAGTCCGCCGTTGGGTTCCCATTCACCCCTCCACTTT. Its protein product is CASSPPLGSHSPLHF. J is TRBJ1-6 and V is TRBV28, with no clear D. Germline CDR1 is MDHEN and CDR2 is SYDVKM. Trimming pared 5 bases from V and 8 bases from J, leaving 16 bases between. This CDR3 spans 15 amino acids.

Ten or more counts support this clonotype. The rearrangement uses TRBV5-4 and TRBJ2-7; 14 positions agree with TRBD2. The V gene's germline CDR1 is SGHNT and CDR2 YYREEE (reference sequence). J lost 7 bases, V lost 3 bases, and 6 bases had no gene match. The CDR3 runs to 15 residues. CDR3: CASSSGTSGSPEQYF. CDR3 sequence (DNA): TGTGCCAGCAGCTCCGGGACTAGCGGGAGTCCTGAGCAGTACTTC. Full variable domain (outside the CDR3, taken from reference TRBV5-4 and TRBJ2-7): ETGVTQSPTHLIKTRGQQVTLRCSSQSGHNTVSWYQQALGQGPQFIFQYYREEENGRGNFPPRFSGLQFPNYSSELNVNALELDDSALYLCASSSGTSGSPEQYFGPGTRLTVT.

The chain carries TRBV12-3 or TRBV12-4 and TRBJ2-2, with 7 bases fitting TRBD2. This CDR3 has 12 residues. The V and J ends lost 7 bases and 6 bases, in that order; junction bases with no gene match: 2. The CDR3 sequence is CASNAGAGELFF. CDR3 DNA sequence: TGTGCCAGCAACGCGGGGGCCGGGGAGCTGTTTTTT.